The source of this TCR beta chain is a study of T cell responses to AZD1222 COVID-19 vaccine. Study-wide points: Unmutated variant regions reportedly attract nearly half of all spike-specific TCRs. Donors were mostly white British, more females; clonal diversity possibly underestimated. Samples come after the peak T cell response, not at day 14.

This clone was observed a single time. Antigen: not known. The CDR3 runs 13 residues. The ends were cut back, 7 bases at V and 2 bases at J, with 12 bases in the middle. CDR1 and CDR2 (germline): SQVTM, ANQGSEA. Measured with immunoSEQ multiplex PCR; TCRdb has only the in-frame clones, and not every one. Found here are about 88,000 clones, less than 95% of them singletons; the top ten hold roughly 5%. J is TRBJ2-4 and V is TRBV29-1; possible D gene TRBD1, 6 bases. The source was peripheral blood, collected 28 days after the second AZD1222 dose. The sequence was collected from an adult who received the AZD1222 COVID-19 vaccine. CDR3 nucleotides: TGCAGCGCCGCGGACAGTCCCAAAAACATTCAGTACTTC. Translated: CSAADSPKNIQYF.